This T cell receptor beta chain was documented in a study of HIV-infected patients and healthy controls. This clonotype was picked up many times. The CDR3 length is 13 residues. From germline, CDR1 is SGHRS and CDR2 YFSETQ. Trimming took 4 bases from V and 11 from J, leaving 16 bases between them. The repertoire came from unfractionated whole blood and reflected all unsorted peripheral T cells. Around 450 ng RNA was reverse transcribed with alpha and beta constant-region primers. Separate chain-specific third strand synthesis with multiplexing indices produced the alpha and beta libraries. Each CDR3 protein is one row after TCRdb ran MiXCR on the 5' RACE reads. The sample records under 20,000 distinct CDR3 sequences, 9.5% to 13% being singletons.

Input material: blood. The chain links TRBV5-1 to TRBJ2-1, with D possibly TRBD2 on 5 matching bases. This clonotype was obtained from an adult in good health. The CDR3 loop is CASSTPSTIQQFF. The CDR3 DNA is TGCGCCAGCAGCACGCCCTCGACTATTCAGCAGTTCTTC.